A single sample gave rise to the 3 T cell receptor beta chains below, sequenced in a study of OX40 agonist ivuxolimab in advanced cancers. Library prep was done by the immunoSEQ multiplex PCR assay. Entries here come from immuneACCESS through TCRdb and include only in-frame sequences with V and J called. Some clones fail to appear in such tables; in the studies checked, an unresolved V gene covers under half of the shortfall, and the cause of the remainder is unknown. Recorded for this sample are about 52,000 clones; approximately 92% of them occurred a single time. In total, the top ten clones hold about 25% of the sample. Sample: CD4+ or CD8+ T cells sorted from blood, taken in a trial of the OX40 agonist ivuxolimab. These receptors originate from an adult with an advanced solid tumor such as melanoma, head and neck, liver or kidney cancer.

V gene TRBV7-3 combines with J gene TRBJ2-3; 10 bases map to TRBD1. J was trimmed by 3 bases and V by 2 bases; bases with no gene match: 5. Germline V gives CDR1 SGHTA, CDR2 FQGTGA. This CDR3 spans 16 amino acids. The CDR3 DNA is TGTGCCAGCAGCTTAGTGGGACAGGGGAATACAGATACGCAGTATTTT. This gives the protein CASSLVGQGNTDTQYF.

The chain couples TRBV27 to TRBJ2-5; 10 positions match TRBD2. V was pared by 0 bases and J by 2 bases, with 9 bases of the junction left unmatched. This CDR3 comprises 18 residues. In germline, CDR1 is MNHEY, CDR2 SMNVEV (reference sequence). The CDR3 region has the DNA TGTGCCAGCAGTTTATCTAGACTAGCGGGCCTAATTCAAGAGACCCAGTACTTC. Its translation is CASSLSRLAGLIQETQYF.

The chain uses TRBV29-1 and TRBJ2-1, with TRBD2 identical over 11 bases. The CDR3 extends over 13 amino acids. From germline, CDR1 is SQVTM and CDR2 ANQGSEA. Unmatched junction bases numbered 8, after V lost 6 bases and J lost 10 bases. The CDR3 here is CSVLAGEVYEQFF. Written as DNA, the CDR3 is TGCAGCGTACTAGCGGGAGAGGTCTACGAGCAGTTCTTC.